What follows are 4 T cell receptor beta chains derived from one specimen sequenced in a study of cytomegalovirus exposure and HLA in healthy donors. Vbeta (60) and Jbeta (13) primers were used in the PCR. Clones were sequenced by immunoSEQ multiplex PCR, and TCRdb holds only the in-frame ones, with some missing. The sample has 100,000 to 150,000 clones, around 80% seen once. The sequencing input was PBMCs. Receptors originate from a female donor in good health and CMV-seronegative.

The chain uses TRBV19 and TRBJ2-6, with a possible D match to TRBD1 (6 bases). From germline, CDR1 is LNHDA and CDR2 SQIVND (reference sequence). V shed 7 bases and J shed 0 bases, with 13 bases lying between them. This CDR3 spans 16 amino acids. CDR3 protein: CASTAPRGSGANVLTF. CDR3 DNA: TGTGCCAGTACCGCTCCCAGGGGCTCTGGGGCCAACGTCCTGACTTTC.

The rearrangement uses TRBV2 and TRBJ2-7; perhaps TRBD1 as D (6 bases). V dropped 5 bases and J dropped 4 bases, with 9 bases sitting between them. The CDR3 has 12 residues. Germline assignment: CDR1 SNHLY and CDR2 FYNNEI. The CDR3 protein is CASSKDSYEQYF. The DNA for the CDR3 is TGTGCCAGCAGTAAGGACAGTTACGAGCAGTACTTC.

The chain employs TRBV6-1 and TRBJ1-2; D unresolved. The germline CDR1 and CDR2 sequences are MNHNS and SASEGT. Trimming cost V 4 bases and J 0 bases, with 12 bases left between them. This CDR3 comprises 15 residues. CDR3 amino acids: CASSGSTDTNYGYTF. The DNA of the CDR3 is TGTGCCAGCAGTGGATCTACAGATACTAACTATGGCTACACCTTC.

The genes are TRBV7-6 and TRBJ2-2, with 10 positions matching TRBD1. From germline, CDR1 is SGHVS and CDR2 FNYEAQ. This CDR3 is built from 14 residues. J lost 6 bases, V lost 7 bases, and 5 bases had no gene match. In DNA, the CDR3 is TGTGCCAGCACCGGGACAGGGGTGGCCGGGGAGCTGTTTTTT. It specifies CASTGTGVAGELFF.